This T cell receptor (beta chain) was sequenced during a study of blood T cell repertoires in COVID-19. The germline V gene encodes CDR1 KGHSH and CDR2 LQKENI. The CDR3 has 14 amino acids. Germline trimming cut 3 bases from V and 8 bases from J; bases unmatched to any gene: 8. In the source study's methods: Amplification with reference gene primers provided the estimates of nucleated cell counts. Method: immunoSEQ multiplex PCR; TCRdb's copy keeps in-frame clones and lacks some. D and trimming come from the DNA, and the V and J calls and clone size come from that table. The repertoire consists of more than 250,000 clones, with approximately 85% occurring once and the leading ten covering roughly 2.3%.

The receptor's source is a man between 25 and 39 years old who had recovered from COVID-19. The chain is built from TRBV18 and TRBJ1-2; 8 positions match TRBD1. Sequencing was done on a sample of PBMCs or T cells enriched from blood (not recorded which). Here the CDR3 DNA reads TGTGCCAGCTCACCCGTCGGACAGGGTCGGGGCTACACCTTC. Encoded protein: CASSPVGQGRGYTF.